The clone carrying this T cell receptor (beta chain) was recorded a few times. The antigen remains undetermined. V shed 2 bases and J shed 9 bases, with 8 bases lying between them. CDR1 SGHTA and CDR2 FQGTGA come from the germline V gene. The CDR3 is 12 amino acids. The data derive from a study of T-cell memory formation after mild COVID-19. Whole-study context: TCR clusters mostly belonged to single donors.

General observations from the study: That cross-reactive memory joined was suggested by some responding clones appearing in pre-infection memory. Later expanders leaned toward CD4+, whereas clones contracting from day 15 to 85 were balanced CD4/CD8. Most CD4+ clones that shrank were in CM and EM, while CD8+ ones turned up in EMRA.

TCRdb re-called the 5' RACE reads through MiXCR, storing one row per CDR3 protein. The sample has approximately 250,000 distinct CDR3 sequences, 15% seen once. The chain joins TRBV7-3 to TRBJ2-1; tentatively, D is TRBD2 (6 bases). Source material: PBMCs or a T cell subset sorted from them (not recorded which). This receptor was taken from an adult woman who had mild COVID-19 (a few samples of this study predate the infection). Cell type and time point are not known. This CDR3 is CASSLGGIEQFF. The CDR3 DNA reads TGTGCCAGCAGCTTAGGGGGGATTGAGCAGTTCTTC.